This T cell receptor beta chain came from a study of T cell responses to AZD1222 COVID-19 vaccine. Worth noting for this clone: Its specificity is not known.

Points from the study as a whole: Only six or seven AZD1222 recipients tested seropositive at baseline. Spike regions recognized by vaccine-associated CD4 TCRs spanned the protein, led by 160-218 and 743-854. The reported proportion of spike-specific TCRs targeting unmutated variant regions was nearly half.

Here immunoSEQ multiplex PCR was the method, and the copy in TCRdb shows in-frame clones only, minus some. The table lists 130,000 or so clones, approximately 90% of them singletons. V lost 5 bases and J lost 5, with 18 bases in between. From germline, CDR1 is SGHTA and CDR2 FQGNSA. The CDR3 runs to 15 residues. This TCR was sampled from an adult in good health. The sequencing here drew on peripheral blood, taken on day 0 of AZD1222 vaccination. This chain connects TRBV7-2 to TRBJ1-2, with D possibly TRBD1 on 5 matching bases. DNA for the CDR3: TGTGCCAGCAGCCCAGGGACCGCAGCCCGTTATGGCTACACCTTC. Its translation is CASSPGTAARYGYTF. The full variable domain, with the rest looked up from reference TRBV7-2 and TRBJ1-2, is GAGVSQSPSNKVTEKGKDVELRCDPISGHTALYWYRQSLGQGLEFLIYFQGNSAPDKSGLPSDRFSAERTGGSVSTLTIQRTQQEDSAVYLCASSPGTAARYGYTFGSGTRLTVV.